What follows is one T cell receptor (beta chain) and its context. Its antigen is unknown. Unique molecular identifiers featured in how the TCRbeta library was prepared. TCRdb re-analysed the PCR reads in MiXCR, keeping a single row per CDR3 protein. The sample holds 300,000 or so distinct CDR3 sequences; around 20% are singletons and the top ten take approximately 10%. Germline V CDR1 and CDR2: SQVTM, ANQGSEA. Deletions cut 8 bases from V and 0 bases from J, with 20 bases between. CDR3 length: 16 residues. The data originate from a study of T-cell reconstitution after alpha-beta-depleted transplantation in children. Study-level results: Several hundred expanded graft clones reportedly were the source of alpha-beta T cells about two months after transplant.

This sequence joins TRBV29-1 and TRBJ2-1; TRBD2 might be the D (5 bases). The sample consisted of PBMCs, mostly from graft donor cells, taken 180 days after TCRalphabeta/CD19-depleted stem cell transplant. The sequence came from a male patient between 10 and 17 years old who had a stem cell transplant for acute lymphoblastic leukemia, so the T cells may come from the graft donor. CDR3 DNA: TGCAGCTCCAACCGGGCAGCGGTTAGCTCCTACAATGAGCAGTTCTTC. Protein: CSSNRAAVSSYNEQFF.